Presented here are 32 T cell receptor beta chains from one specimen sequenced in a study of cytomegalovirus exposure and HLA in healthy donors. The PCR contained 60 Vbeta and 13 Jbeta primers. TCRdb's copy holds only in-frame clones and misses some; the assay was immunoSEQ multiplex PCR. The data hold about 140,000 clones, with about three quarters observed a single time. What was sequenced was PBMCs. These receptors all stem from a female donor in good health and CMV-seronegative.

The rearrangement links TRBV19 to TRBJ1-5, with TRBD1 as a possible D gene (5 bases). V lost 1 base and J lost 6, with 13 bases in between. Germline V gene data show CDR1 as LNHDA and CDR2 as SQIVND (reference sequence). This CDR3 spans 15 amino acids. The DNA of the CDR3 is TGTGCCAGTAGTATAGGGGGCAGGGTAAGTCAGCCCCAGCATTTT. Its translation is CASSIGGRVSQPQHF.

This clone was counted a few times. The V gene is TRBV7-9, the J gene TRBJ1-1; a weak D match, TRBD1 (6 bases). The CDR3 consists of 16 residues. CDR1 and CDR2 (germline): SEHNR, FQNEAQ (reference sequence). The ends were cut back, 1 base at V and 0 bases at J, with 12 bases in the middle. CDR3 region: CASSLGGGGLNTEAFF. As DNA, the CDR3 is TGTGCCAGCAGCTTAGGGGGTGGGGGCCTGAACACTGAAGCTTTCTTT. Full variable domain (missing parts from reference TRBV7-9 and TRBJ1-1): DTGVSQNPRHKITKRGQNVTFRCDPISEHNRLYWYRQTLGQGPEFLTYFQNEAQLEKSRLLSDRFSAERPKGSFSTLEIQRTEQGDSAMYLCASSLGGGGLNTEAFFGQGTRLTVV.

The chain joins TRBV28 to TRBJ1-2, with TRBD1 identical over 9 bases. Germline loops: CDR1 MDHEN, CDR2 SYDVKM. J lost 7 bases, V lost 5 bases, and 14 bases had no gene match. The CDR3 contains 16 residues. CDR3: CASSALKTGGSFGYTF. The CDR3 DNA reads TGTGCCAGCAGTGCACTTAAGACAGGGGGTAGTTTTGGCTACACCTTC.

The V gene is TRBV11-2, the J gene TRBJ2-5; D unresolved. Germline V gives CDR1 SGHAT, CDR2 FQNNGV. V was shortened by 4 bases and J by 5 bases, with 11 bases between the two germline ends. The length of the CDR3 is 13 residues. The CDR3 loop is CASSSLSMETQYF. The CDR3 coding sequence is TGTGCCAGCAGCTCACTCTCTATGGAGACCCAGTACTTC.

The chain employs TRBV6-1 and TRBJ1-2; the match to TRBD1 covers 9 bases. Germline-derived CDR1 and CDR2 are MNHNS and SASEGT. The CDR3 is 16 residues long. Losses at the gene ends were 6 bases for V and 3 bases for J; bases not matched to a gene: 11. The CDR3 DNA reads TGTGCCAGCAGCGAACAGACAGGGGGGATACACTATGGCTACACCTTC. Its protein is CASSEQTGGIHYGYTF.

There are a few counts of this clone. V and J are TRBV7-9 and TRBJ2-2; TRBD2 might be the D (5 bases). The CDR3 length is 12 residues. Deletions cut 5 bases from V and 6 bases from J, with 7 bases between. CDR1 and CDR2 (germline): SEHNR, FQNEAQ (reference sequence). As DNA, the CDR3 is TGTGCCAGCAGCCACGGGGCCGGGGAGCTGTTTTTT. Translated, it gives CASSHGAGELFF.

The V and J genes are TRBV27 and TRBJ2-3; no clear D. From germline, CDR1 is MNHEY and CDR2 SMNVEV (reference sequence). Trimming left V 4 bases short and J 5 bases short, with 10 bases between. The CDR3 has 13 amino acids. CDR3: CASSYPPGDTQYF. The CDR3 DNA follows: TGTGCCAGCAGTTACCCTCCGGGAGATACGCAGTATTTT.

V and J are TRBV5-1 and TRBJ2-5; 8 nucleotides line up with TRBD2. Germline CDR1 is SGHRS and CDR2 is YFSETQ. The CDR3 spans 14 residues. J was trimmed by 6 bases and V by 0 bases; bases with no gene match: 4. The CDR3 DNA reads TGCGCCAGCAGCTTGGCGGGGGGGGTGAAGACCCAGTACTTC. Its protein is CASSLAGGVKTQYF.

Concerning this clone: At one of its ends the junction is not consistent with the germline gene, which may arise from a read error. The CDR3 reads CASSPLAEAYNEQFF. In DNA form, the CDR3 reads TGTGCTAGCAGCCCGCTAGCGGAAGCCTACAATGAGCAGTTCTTC. This sequence joins TRBV7-7 and TRBJ2-1; 7 bases agree with TRBD2. The V gene's germline CDR1 is SSHAT and CDR2 FNYEAQ (reference sequence). The CDR3 totals 15 residues.

V gene TRBV5-6 combines with J gene TRBJ1-5, with TRBD1 as a possible D gene (6 bases). Germline V gene sequence: CDR1 SGHDT, CDR2 YYEEEE. V dropped 4 bases and J dropped 1 base, with 15 bases sitting between them. This CDR3 region has 16 residues. This CDR3 is CASSKVGARSNQPQHF. The CDR3 DNA reads as TGTGCCAGCAGCAAGGTGGGGGCCAGGAGCAATCAGCCCCAGCATTTT. The whole variable domain, remainder taken from reference TRBV5-6 and TRBJ1-5, is DAGVTQSPTHLIKTRGQQVTLRCSPKSGHDTVSWYQQALGQGPQFIFQYYEEEERQRGNFPDRFSGHQFPNYSSELNVNALLLGDSALYLCASSKVGARSNQPQHFGDGTRLSIL.

The chain has TRBV28 and TRBJ1-1, with 7 bases matching TRBD1. Trimming took 7 bases from V and 0 from J; bases not matched to a gene: 17. CDR1 is MDHEN and CDR2 is SYDVKM in the germline V gene. The CDR3 runs 18 residues. The DNA for the CDR3 is TGTGCCAGCATCCCCCAAGTAGGGACAGCCATCATGAACACTGAAGCTTTCTTT. Its translation is CASIPQVGTAIMNTEAFF.

The chain recombines TRBV19 with TRBJ1-4; weak D call: TRBD1 (6 bases). Germline V CDR1 and CDR2: LNHDA, SQIVND (reference sequence). This CDR3 contains 15 residues. V lost 7 bases to trimming and J lost 4 bases, with 16 bases between them. DNA of the CDR3: TGTGCCAGTACGGACAGATCTTCCCTTAATGAAAAACTGTTTTTT. Translating it yields CASTDRSSLNEKLFF.

The V and J genes are TRBV7-9 and TRBJ1-2, with D uncertain. Germline V gene data show CDR1 as SEHNR and CDR2 as FQNEAQ (reference sequence). This CDR3 comprises 14 residues. The V and J ends lost 1 base and 7 bases respectively, with 13 bases between them. The DNA for the CDR3 is TGTGCCAGCAGCTTAGATAGAGTCCAAGTTGGCTACACCTTC. Residues: CASSLDRVQVGYTF.

V usage is TRBV7-2 and J usage is TRBJ2-3; 10 nucleotides line up with TRBD2. After removal of 4 bases from V and 2 bases from J, the junction contained 3 bases not matched to a gene. The CDR3 loop spans 15 amino acids. Germline loops: CDR1 SGHTA, CDR2 FQGNSA. The CDR3: CASSWTSGNTDTQYF. DNA for the CDR3: TGTGCCAGCAGCTGGACTAGCGGAAACACAGATACGCAGTATTTT. The complete variable domain, with remaining parts taken from reference TRBV7-2 and TRBJ2-3, reads GAGVSQSPSNKVTEKGKDVELRCDPISGHTALYWYRQSLGQGLEFLIYFQGNSAPDKSGLPSDRFSAERTGGSVSTLTIQRTQQEDSAVYLCASSWTSGNTDTQYFGPGTRLTVL.

The rearrangement joins TRBV5-6 to TRBJ1-3, with 8 bases lining up with TRBD1. The trim removed 1 base at V and 5 bases at J, leaving 5 bases unmatched. The germline V gene encodes CDR1 SGHDT and CDR2 YYEEEE. The CDR3 is 15 amino acids. This chain's CDR3 is CASSLSSGGRNTIYF. CDR3 nucleotide sequence: TGTGCCAGCAGCTTGTCGTCAGGGGGCAGAAACACCATATATTTT.

CDR3 DNA: TGTGCCAGCATGGGGCGGGAAGGAGGGAGCTCCTATAATTCACCCCTCCACTTT. Translation gives CASMGREGGSSYNSPLHF. The chain recombines TRBV11-2 with TRBJ1-6; a possible D gene is TRBD1 (5 bases). CDR1 is SGHAT, CDR2 FQNNGV, per germline. Trimming removed 7 bases at V and 0 bases at J, with 19 bases between. The CDR3 totals 18 residues.

The chain uses TRBV27 and TRBJ2-7; maybe TRBD2 (5 bases). Germline CDR1 MNHEY, CDR2 SMNVEV (reference sequence). This CDR3 is built from 15 residues. The V end was cut by 4 bases, the J end by 4 bases, with 17 bases between. CDR3 nucleotides: TGTGCCAGCAGTTCCTCGGGTGGGAGTGGGTACGAGCAGTACTTC. Amino acid sequence: CASSSSGGSGYEQYF.

The gene calls are TRBV5-1 and TRBJ2-2; 12 nucleotides line up with TRBD1. Germline CDR1 reads SGHRS; CDR2 reads YFSETQ. This CDR3 is 16 amino acids long. The V gene end was trimmed by 2 bases and the J gene end by 4 bases; junction bases not matched to a gene: 3. The CDR3 DNA reads as TGCGCCAGCAGCTTAGGGACAGGGGGCGTCACCGGGGAGCTGTTTTTT. Protein: CASSLGTGGVTGELFF. The whole variable domain, remainder taken from reference TRBV5-1 and TRBJ2-2, is KAGVTQTPRYLIKTRGQQVTLSCSPISGHRSVSWYQQTPGQGLQFLFEYFSETQRNKGNFPGRFSGRQFSNSRSEMNVSTLELGDSALYLCASSLGTGGVTGELFFGEGSRLTVL.

This sequence joins TRBV29-1 and TRBJ2-7; 8 positions match TRBD2. This CDR3 contains 14 residues. Germline CDR1 reads SQVTM; CDR2 reads ANQGSEA. The ends lost 7 bases at V and 6 bases at J; junction bases unmatched: 14. CDR3 bases: TGCAGCGCTGGCTCCCCTGCGGGAGGACCCGAGCAGTACTTC. Amino acid sequence: CSAGSPAGGPEQYF.

This chain's CDR3 is CASSLNGRQSQETQYF. DNA of the CDR3: TGTGCCAGCAGCTTAAACGGTAGACAGAGCCAAGAGACCCAGTACTTC. This chain uses TRBV7-7 with TRBJ2-5, with a weak D call TRBD1 (5 bases). The CDR3 consists of 16 residues. CDR1 and CDR2 from the germline V gene are SSHAT and FNYEAQ (reference sequence). The V gene lost 2 bases and the J gene lost 1 base, with 14 bases spanning the gap.

This rearrangement joins TRBV23-1 to TRBJ2-4; 10 nucleotides agree with TRBD1. TRBV23-1 counts as an open reading frame of uncertain function. V was pared by 10 bases and J by 0 bases, with 6 bases of the junction left unmatched. This CDR3 region has 15 residues. The chain's CDR3 is CANKDRGLAKNIQYF. CDR3 nucleotides: TGCGCCAACAAAGACAGGGGGCTAGCCAAAAACATTCAGTACTTC.

This clone was observed a handful of times. V usage is TRBV7-9 and J usage is TRBJ1-1; the D gene is possibly TRBD1 (6 bases). This CDR3 comprises 13 residues. V shed 5 bases and J shed 5 bases, with 12 bases lying between them. CDR1 and CDR2 from the germline V gene are SEHNR and FQNEAQ (reference sequence). The CDR3 sequence is CASSPGQKTEAFF. In DNA, the CDR3 is TGTGCCAGCAGCCCCGGACAGAAGACTGAAGCTTTCTTT.

The gene calls are TRBV19 and TRBJ1-1; 8 bases line up with TRBD1. Germline lookup yields CDR1 LNHDA and CDR2 SQIVND (reference sequence). The CDR3 loop spans 16 amino acids. With 5 bases clipped from V and 8 bases from J, the junction kept 16 bases outside the gene matches. The DNA for the CDR3 is TGTGCCAGTAGTCCTAGGACAGGGCTAAGTATCTTCGAAGCTTTCTTT. Its protein product is CASSPRTGLSIFEAFF.

The rearrangement joins TRBV6-6 to TRBJ1-1, with D maybe TRBD1 (5 bases). V dropped 6 bases and J dropped 2 bases, with 10 bases sitting between them. The length of the CDR3 is 13 residues. Germline assignment: CDR1 MNHNY and CDR2 SVGAGI (reference sequence). The CDR3 sequence: CASRFDSNTEAFF. The CDR3 bases are TGTGCCAGCAGATTCGACAGTAACACTGAAGCTTTCTTT.

The chain couples TRBV11-1 to TRBJ1-2, with TRBD1 identical over 8 bases. Per germline, CDR1 SGHAT and CDR2 FQDESV (reference sequence). This CDR3 region has 13 residues. Trimming took 6 bases from V and 8 from J; bases not matched to a gene: 8. The CDR3, as DNA: TGTGCCAGCAGAAAAGACAGGGGAGAGGGCTACACCTTC. As protein: CASRKDRGEGYTF.

The CDR3 region is CASSIRVSSGNTIYF. CDR3 bases: TGTGCCAGTAGCATCAGGGTCAGCTCTGGAAACACCATATATTTT. The chain joins TRBV19 to TRBJ1-3; maybe TRBD1 (5 bases). CDR1 LNHDA and CDR2 SQIVND come from the germline V gene (reference sequence). V was trimmed by 6 bases and J by 0 bases, leaving 12 bases between them. There are 15 residues in the CDR3.

The chain employs TRBV20-1 and TRBJ1-1; possibly TRBD1 for D (5 bases). The germline CDR1 and CDR2 sequences are DFQATT and SNEGSKA (reference sequence). The CDR3 loop spans 11 amino acids. Trimming removed 3 bases at V and 8 bases at J, with 10 bases between. CDR3 nucleotides: TGCAGTGCTAGTCGGACATTGGAAGCTTTCTTT. It specifies CSASRTLEAFF.

The rearrangement links TRBV7-8 to TRBJ2-1, with TRBD2 matching 9 bases. Per germline, CDR1 SGHVS and CDR2 FQNEAQ. CDR3 length: 16 amino acids. Trimming cost V 3 bases and J 4 bases; bases outside gene matches: 7. CDR3 sequence (DNA): TGTGCCAGCAGCTTCCCGGGTAGCGGGGGATACAATGAGCAGTTCTTC. Its translation is CASSFPGSGGYNEQFF. Supplemented by reference TRBV7-8 and TRBJ2-1, the full variable domain reads GAGVSQSPRYKVAKRGQDVALRCDPISGHVSLFWYQQALGQGPEFLTYFQNEAQLDKSGLPSDRFFAERPEGSVSTLKIQRTQQEDSAVYLCASSFPGSGGYNEQFFGPGTRLTVL.

V gene TRBV10-3 combines with J gene TRBJ2-6; TRBD2 aligns across 12 bases. V shed 3 bases, J shed 1 base, and the junction held 7 bases outside the gene matches. The length of the CDR3 is 19 residues. CDR1 is ENHRY, CDR2 SYGVKD, per germline. This CDR3 reads CAISESLAGGISGANVLTF. In nucleotides, the CDR3 is TGTGCCATCAGTGAATCTCTAGCGGGAGGGATATCTGGGGCCAACGTCCTGACTTTC.

The chain recombines TRBV7-9 with TRBJ2-3, with 8 bases fitting TRBD1. Germline V gene data show CDR1 as SEHNR and CDR2 as FQNEAQ (reference sequence). CDR3 length equals 15 residues. Trimming took 3 bases from V and 0 from J; bases not matched to a gene: 2. Here the CDR3 DNA reads TGTGCCAGCAGCTTCGGACAGGGTAGCACAGATACGCAGTATTTT. Translation gives CASSFGQGSTDTQYF.

The chain has TRBV7-9 and TRBJ1-1; D uncertain. The CDR3 length is 12 residues. V was shortened by 1 base and J by 6 bases, with 6 bases between the two germline ends. Germline lookup yields CDR1 SEHNR and CDR2 FQNEAQ (reference sequence). The CDR3: CASSLGAAEAFF. For the CDR3, the DNA is TGTGCCAGCAGCTTAGGAGCCGCTGAAGCTTTCTTT.

J is TRBJ1-3 and V is TRBV5-6; the D is unclear. The CDR3 extends over 13 amino acids. Germline V gene lookup returns CDR1 SGHDT and CDR2 YYEEEE. V lost 1 base to trimming and J lost 0 bases, with 2 bases between them. CDR3 amino acids: CASSLYSGNTIYF. The CDR3 DNA sequence: TGTGCCAGCAGCTTGTACTCTGGAAACACCATATATTTT.